This T cell receptor beta chain is from a study of glioma-infiltrating T cells after dendritic cell vaccination. Study information: Dendritic cell vaccination trial patients had either newly diagnosed or recurrent glioblastoma. Notes on the study in general: Higher pretreatment TIL content predicted longer progression-free time and survival.

As regards this clone: Its matching antigen is unknown.

V was clipped by 4 bases and J by 4 bases; unmatched bases: 7. The germline gives CDR1 SGHTA, CDR2 FQGNSA. CDR3 length: 15 amino acids. Profiling relied on immunoSEQ multiplex PCR, and the TCRdb table lists in-frame clones only, not all of them. The sample shows tens of thousands of clones, approximately 83% of them seen only once. Specimen: blood, collected before dendritic cell vaccination. The chain uses TRBV7-2 and TRBJ1-1; 9 nucleotides agree with TRBD1. The TCR was taken from a human donor with glioblastoma. The CDR3 loop is CASSSDRGLGTEAFF. The CDR3 DNA is TGTGCCAGCAGCTCGGACAGGGGATTAGGCACTGAAGCTTTCTTT.